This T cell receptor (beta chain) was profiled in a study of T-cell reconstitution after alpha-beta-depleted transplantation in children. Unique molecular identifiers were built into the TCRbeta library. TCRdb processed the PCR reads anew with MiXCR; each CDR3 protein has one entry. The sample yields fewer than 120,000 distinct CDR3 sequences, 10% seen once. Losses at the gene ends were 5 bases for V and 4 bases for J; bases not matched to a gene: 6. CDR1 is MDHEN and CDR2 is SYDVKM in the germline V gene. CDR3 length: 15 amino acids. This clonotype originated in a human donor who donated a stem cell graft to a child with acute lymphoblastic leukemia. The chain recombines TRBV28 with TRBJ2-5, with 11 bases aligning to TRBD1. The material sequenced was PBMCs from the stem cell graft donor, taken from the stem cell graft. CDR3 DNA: TGTGCCAGCAGTCCTGGACAGGGGGCGAGAGAGACCCAGTACTTC. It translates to CASSPGQGARETQYF. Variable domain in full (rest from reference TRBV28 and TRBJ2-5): DVKVTQSSRYLVKRTGEKVFLECVQDMDHENMFWYRQDPGLGLRLIYFSYDVKMKEKGDIPEGYSVSREKKERFSLILESASTNQTSMYLCASSPGQGARETQYFGPGTRLLVL.